Described below is a single T cell receptor (beta chain) sequence and its context. The V gene's germline CDR1 is SGHDN and CDR2 FVKESK. The CDR3 is made up of 16 amino acids. V was cut by 5 bases and J by 3 bases, with 20 bases left in between. Under the authors' procedure: Estimated nucleated cell counts came from reference gene primer amplification. Produced via immunoSEQ multiplex PCR; TCRdb's table is partial and in-frame only. That table supplies the V and J calls and clone size; D and trimming were determined from the DNA. The sample has tens of thousands of clones; about 90% are singletons. This record belongs to a study of blood T cell repertoires in COVID-19. The overall study: The United States, Italy and Spain supplied acute and convalescent COVID-19 samples. T cells, B-cell-depleted T cells, or PBMCs provided the cDNA or gDNA that served as material.

The V call is TRBV14, the J call TRBJ2-7; possibly TRBD1 for D (5 bases). The clonotype comes from a man aged 70 or older with acute or convalescent COVID-19. The sequenced material came from peripheral blood. The CDR3 loop is CASSLGRQGIIYEQYF. CDR3 DNA sequence: TGTGCCAGCAGCTTAGGGCGGCAGGGTATTATCTACGAGCAGTACTTC.